The 12 T cell receptor beta chains below all came from one sample that was sequenced in a study of neurological immune-mediated disorders. TCRdb re-called the 5' RACE reads through MiXCR, storing one row per CDR3 protein. The table lists 35,000 to 40,000 distinct CDR3 sequences, more than 2% of them singletons, with approximately 2.4% in the top ten. Sequenced sample: PBMCs. The origin of the receptors is a man between 45 and 60 years old with multiple sclerosis.

There are many counts of this clonotype. The chain couples TRBV6-5 to TRBJ2-1; D not resolved. The V end lost 7 bases, the J end lost 6 bases, and 22 bases lay between the germline ends. Per germline, CDR1 MNHEY and CDR2 SVGAGI. CDR3 length equals 16 residues. The CDR3 spells CASKSKSAWDRNEQFF. CDR3 DNA sequence: TGTGCCAGCAAGTCCAAATCGGCTTGGGATCGCAATGAGCAGTTCTTC.

In its sample, this clonotype was seen many times. The chain is built from TRBV2 and TRBJ1-4; D is unclear. This CDR3 has 11 residues. CDR1 and CDR2 from the germline V gene are SNHLY and FYNNEI. Trimming stripped 7 bases from V and 3 bases from J, with 3 bases between. The CDR3 region is CASTPNEKLFF. The CDR3 DNA sequence: TGTGCCAGCACCCCTAATGAAAAACTGTTTTTT.

This clonotype has a count of ten or more. The rearrangement links TRBV9 to TRBJ1-5; 8 bases map to TRBD1. Germline values: CDR1 SGDLS, CDR2 YYNGEE. V was clipped by 4 bases and J by 1 base; unmatched bases: 4. The CDR3 has 15 amino acids. The CDR3 sequence: CASSPQGASNQPQHF. The CDR3 nucleotides read TGTGCCAGCAGCCCCCAGGGGGCAAGCAATCAGCCCCAGCATTTT.

There are a few counts of this clonotype. A read error is likely, as this CDR3 ends without the conserved phenylalanine or tryptophan. The chain joins TRBV20-1 to TRBJ1-1; no firm D call. The CDR3 runs 11 residues. V lost 6 bases and J 3 bases, leaving 8 bases between the germline ends. The germline gives CDR1 DFQATT, CDR2 SNEGSKA (reference sequence). The CDR3 sequence: CSAPTYTEAFN. DNA for the CDR3: TGCAGTGCCCCTACGTACACTGAAGCTTTCAAT.

This clonotype was seen repeatedly, ten times or more. The rearrangement links TRBV7-6 to TRBJ2-2; no clear D. The CDR3 is 13 amino acids. V was shortened by 1 base and J by 7 bases, with 7 bases between the two germline ends. Germline values: CDR1 SGHVS, CDR2 FNYEAQ. CDR3 region: CASSLGPVGELFF. CDR3 DNA sequence: TGTGCCAGCAGCTTAGGGCCTGTCGGGGAGCTGTTTTTT.

Many counts were recorded for this clonotype. The chain uses TRBV4-3 and TRBJ2-2, with a weak D call TRBD2 (5 bases). Germline values: CDR1 LGHNA, CDR2 YSLEER. The CDR3 runs 14 residues. V lost 0 bases and J lost 7, with 9 bases in between. CDR3 in amino acids: CASSQEFGVGELFF. The CDR3 DNA reads TGCGCCAGCAGCCAAGAATTCGGGGTCGGGGAGCTGTTTTTT.

In its sample, this clonotype was seen many times. V gene TRBV6-6 combines with J gene TRBJ2-1, with TRBD2 identical over 10 bases. Germline V gives CDR1 MNHNY, CDR2 SVGAGI (reference sequence). V trimming: 8 bases; J trimming: 4 bases; junction bases outside the gene matches: 11. The CDR3 loop spans 16 amino acids. CDR3: CASATKRGGLYNEQFF. The CDR3 DNA reads as TGTGCCAGCGCCACGAAGCGGGGGGGACTATACAATGAGCAGTTCTTC.

This clonotype came up many times. The V gene is TRBV5-1, the J gene TRBJ1-5, with 7 bases lining up with TRBD1. The V segment lost 3 bases and the J segment 4 bases; nucleotides outside the gene matches: 4. Per germline, CDR1 SGHRS and CDR2 YFSETQ. The CDR3 has 14 amino acids. The CDR3 DNA reads as TGCGCCAGCAGCTACGGGACAGCTAATCAGCCCCAGCATTTT. It translates to CASSYGTANQPQHF.

This clonotype was picked up many times. The V gene is TRBV5-1, the J gene TRBJ2-1; 11 bases map to TRBD2. CDR1 and CDR2 from the germline V gene are SGHRS and YFSETQ. V was pared by 4 bases and J by 5 bases, with 11 bases of the junction left unmatched. This CDR3 has 17 amino acids. CDR3 nucleotides: TGCGCCAGCAGCCCCGGGACTAGCGGAGCTCAACACAATGAGCAGTTCTTC. It translates to CASSPGTSGAQHNEQFF.

In this sample, this clonotype turned up many times. V usage is TRBV12-3 or TRBV12-4 and J usage is TRBJ2-3; maybe TRBD2 (5 bases). Trimming left V 7 bases short and J 5 bases short, with 10 bases between. This CDR3 is built from 12 residues. CDR3 in amino acids: CASNWEIDTQYF. As DNA, the CDR3 is TGTGCCAGCAACTGGGAGATAGATACGCAGTATTTT.

This clonotype was found many times. This chain links TRBV7-8 with TRBJ1-2, with D tentatively TRBD1 (6 bases). The CDR3 loop spans 16 amino acids. V shed 4 bases and J shed 6 bases, with 21 bases lying between them. Per germline, CDR1 SGHVS and CDR2 FQNEAQ. CDR3 nucleotide sequence: TGTGCCAGCAGCTACCGAATATCAACAGGGTTCGATGGCTACACCTTC. As protein: CASSYRISTGFDGYTF.

This clonotype was seen many times. This chain uses TRBV5-5 with TRBJ1-2; possible D gene TRBD1, 5 bases. This CDR3 is 16 amino acids long. Germline CDR1 reads SGHKS; CDR2 reads YYEKEE (reference sequence). Deletions cut 1 base from V and 2 bases from J, with 15 bases between. CDR3 residues: CASSLILTGINYGYTF. The CDR3 DNA is TGTGCCAGCAGCTTGATATTAACAGGCATCAACTATGGCTACACCTTC.